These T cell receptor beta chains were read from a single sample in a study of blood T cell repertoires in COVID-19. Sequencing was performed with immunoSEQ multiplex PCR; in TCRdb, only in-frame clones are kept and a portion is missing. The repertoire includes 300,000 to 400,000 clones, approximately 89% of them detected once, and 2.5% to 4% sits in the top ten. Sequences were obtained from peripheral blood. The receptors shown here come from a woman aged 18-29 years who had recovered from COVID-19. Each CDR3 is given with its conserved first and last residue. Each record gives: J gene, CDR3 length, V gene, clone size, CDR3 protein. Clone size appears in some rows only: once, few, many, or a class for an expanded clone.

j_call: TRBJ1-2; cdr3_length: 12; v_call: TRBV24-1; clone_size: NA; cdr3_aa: CATRGQNYGYTF
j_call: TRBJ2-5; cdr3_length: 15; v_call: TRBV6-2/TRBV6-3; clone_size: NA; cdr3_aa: CASSSALFGQETQYF
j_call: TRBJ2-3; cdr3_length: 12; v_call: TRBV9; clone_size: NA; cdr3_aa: CASSLVTDTQYF
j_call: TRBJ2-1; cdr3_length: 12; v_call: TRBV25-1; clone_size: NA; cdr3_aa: CASSSASEEQFF
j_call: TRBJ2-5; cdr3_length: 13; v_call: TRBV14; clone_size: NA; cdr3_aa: CASSQVPEETQYF
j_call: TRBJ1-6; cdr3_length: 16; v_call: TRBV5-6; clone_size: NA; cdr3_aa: CASSLWGGVNNSPLHF
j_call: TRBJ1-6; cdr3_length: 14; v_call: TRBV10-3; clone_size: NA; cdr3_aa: CAIANQGINSPLHF
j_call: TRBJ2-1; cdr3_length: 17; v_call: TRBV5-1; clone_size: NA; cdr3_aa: CASSLMMTGGTSNEQFF
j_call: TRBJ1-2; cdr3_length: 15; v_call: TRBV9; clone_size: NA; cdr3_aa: CASSPQHSINYGYTF
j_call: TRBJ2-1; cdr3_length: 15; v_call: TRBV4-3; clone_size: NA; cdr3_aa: CASSQGIGSYNEQFF
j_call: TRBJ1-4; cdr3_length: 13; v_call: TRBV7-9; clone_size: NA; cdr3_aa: CASNEGAGEKLFF
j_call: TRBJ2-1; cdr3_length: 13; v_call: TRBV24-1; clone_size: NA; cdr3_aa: CATTSTRGDEQFF
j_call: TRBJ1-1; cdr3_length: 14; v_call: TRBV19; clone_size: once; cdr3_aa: CASSPQTVNTEAFF
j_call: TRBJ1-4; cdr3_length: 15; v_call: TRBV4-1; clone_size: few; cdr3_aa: CASSQTVSGGEKLFF
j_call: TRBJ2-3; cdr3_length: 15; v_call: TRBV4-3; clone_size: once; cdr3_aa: CASSQVDRLSDTQYF
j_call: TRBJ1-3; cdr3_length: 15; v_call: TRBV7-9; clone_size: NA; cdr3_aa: CASSSTQFSGNTIYF
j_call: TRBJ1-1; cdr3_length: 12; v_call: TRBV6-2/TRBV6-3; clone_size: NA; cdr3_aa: CASSRVSTEAFF
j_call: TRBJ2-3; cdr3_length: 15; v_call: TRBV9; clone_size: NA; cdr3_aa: CASSDRLAGADTQYF
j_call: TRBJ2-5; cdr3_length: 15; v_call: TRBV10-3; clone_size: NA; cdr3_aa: CAGRASGRPQETQYF
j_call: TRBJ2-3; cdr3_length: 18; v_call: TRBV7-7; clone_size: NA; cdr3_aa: CASSSDLGLAGGPHTQYF
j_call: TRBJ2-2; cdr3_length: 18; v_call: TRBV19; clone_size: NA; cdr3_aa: CASSIETLLSGNTGELFF
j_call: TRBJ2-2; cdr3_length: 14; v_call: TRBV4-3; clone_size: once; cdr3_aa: CASSLAGVTGELFF
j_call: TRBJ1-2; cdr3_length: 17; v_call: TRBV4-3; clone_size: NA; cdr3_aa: CASSQYYIPGQGDGYTF
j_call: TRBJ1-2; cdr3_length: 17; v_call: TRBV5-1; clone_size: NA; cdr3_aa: CASSLGSGGRTNYGYTF
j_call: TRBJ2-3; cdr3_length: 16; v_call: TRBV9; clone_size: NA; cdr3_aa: CASSVDPRSYTDTQYF
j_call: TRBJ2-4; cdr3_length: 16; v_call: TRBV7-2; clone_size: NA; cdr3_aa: CASSLNSYWAKNIQYF
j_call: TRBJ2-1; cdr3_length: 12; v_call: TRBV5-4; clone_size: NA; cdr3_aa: CASSDRGTFLFF
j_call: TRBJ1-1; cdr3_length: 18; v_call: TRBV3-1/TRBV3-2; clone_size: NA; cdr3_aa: CASSPRGTGTLPTTEAFF
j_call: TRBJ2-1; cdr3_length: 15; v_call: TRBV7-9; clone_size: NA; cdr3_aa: CASSPAAFSYNEQFF
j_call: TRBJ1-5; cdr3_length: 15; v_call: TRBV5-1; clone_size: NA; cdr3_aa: CASSETGTGNQPQHF
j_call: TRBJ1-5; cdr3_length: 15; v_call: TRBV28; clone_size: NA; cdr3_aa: CASSFLGADRQPQHF
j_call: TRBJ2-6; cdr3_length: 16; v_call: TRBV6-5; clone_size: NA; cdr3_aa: CASSSVIYSGANVLTF
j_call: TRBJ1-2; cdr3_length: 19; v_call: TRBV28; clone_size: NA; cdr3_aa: CASSPMSGLAAYSNYGYTF
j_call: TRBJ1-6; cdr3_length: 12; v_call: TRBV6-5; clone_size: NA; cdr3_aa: CASSGTASPLHF
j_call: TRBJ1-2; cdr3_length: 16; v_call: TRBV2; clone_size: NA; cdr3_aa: CASNGQGASRNYGYTF
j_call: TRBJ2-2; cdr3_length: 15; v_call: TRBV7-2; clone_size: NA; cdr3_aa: CASSSFSGTTGELFF
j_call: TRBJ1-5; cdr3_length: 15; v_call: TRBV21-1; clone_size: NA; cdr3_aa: CASSTDRVRNQPQHF
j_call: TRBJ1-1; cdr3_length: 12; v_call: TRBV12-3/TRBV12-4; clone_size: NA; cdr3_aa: CASSVRNTEAFF
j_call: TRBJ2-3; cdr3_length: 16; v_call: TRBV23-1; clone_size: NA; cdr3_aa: CASSQSSGRADDTQYF
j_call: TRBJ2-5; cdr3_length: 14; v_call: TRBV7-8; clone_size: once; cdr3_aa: CASSPDRWGETQYF
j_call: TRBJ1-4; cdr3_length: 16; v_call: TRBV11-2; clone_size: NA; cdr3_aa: CASSPRDRGANEKLFF
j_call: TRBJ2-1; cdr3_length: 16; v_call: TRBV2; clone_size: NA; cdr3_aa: CASSESGLAVFNEQFF
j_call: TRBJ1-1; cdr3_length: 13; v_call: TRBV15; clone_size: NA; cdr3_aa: CATRWGGGTEAFF
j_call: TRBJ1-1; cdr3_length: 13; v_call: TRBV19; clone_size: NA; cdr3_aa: CASSGQANTEAFF
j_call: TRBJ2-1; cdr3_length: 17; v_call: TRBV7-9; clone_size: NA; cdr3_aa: CASSLEWLAGGYNEQFF
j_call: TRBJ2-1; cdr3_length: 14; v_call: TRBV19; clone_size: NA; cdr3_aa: CASSMDFLGNEQFF
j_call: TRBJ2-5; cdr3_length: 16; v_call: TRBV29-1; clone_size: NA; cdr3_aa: CSVEGSLAGLQETQYF
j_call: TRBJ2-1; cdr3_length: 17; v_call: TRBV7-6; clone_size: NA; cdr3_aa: CASSLVAGPSSYNEQFF
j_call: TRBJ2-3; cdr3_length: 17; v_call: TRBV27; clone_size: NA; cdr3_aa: CASSATSGRPSTDTQYF
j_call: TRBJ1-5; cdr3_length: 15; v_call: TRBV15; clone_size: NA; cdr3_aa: CATSRGTGGWTPQHF